The clone carrying this TCR beta chain appeared once. The antigen is undetermined. The data stem from a study of OX40 agonist ivuxolimab in advanced cancers. Whole-study results and caveats: With doses of 0.1 to 3.0 mg/kg, CD4+ and CD8+ blood T cells had undergone clonal expansion by week 6.

Trimming cost V 1 base and J 0 bases; bases outside gene matches: 4. This CDR3 contains 17 residues. Germline loops: CDR1 MGHRA, CDR2 YSYEKL. The protocol was immunoSEQ multiplex PCR, while the TCRdb copy is restricted to in-frame clones and leaves out a portion. The repertoire holds 55,000 to 85,000 clones, with 86% as singletons. This sequence originates from an adult with an advanced solid tumor such as melanoma, head and neck, liver or kidney cancer. The V call is TRBV4-1, the J call TRBJ2-3; TRBD2 matches at 10 bases. Sequenced here: CD4+ or CD8+ T cells sorted from blood, sampled in a trial of the OX40 agonist ivuxolimab. The CDR3 nucleotides read TGCGCCAGCAGCCAAGTCGGACTAGCGGCTAGCACAGATACGCAGTATTTT. It yields the protein CASSQVGLAASTDTQYF.